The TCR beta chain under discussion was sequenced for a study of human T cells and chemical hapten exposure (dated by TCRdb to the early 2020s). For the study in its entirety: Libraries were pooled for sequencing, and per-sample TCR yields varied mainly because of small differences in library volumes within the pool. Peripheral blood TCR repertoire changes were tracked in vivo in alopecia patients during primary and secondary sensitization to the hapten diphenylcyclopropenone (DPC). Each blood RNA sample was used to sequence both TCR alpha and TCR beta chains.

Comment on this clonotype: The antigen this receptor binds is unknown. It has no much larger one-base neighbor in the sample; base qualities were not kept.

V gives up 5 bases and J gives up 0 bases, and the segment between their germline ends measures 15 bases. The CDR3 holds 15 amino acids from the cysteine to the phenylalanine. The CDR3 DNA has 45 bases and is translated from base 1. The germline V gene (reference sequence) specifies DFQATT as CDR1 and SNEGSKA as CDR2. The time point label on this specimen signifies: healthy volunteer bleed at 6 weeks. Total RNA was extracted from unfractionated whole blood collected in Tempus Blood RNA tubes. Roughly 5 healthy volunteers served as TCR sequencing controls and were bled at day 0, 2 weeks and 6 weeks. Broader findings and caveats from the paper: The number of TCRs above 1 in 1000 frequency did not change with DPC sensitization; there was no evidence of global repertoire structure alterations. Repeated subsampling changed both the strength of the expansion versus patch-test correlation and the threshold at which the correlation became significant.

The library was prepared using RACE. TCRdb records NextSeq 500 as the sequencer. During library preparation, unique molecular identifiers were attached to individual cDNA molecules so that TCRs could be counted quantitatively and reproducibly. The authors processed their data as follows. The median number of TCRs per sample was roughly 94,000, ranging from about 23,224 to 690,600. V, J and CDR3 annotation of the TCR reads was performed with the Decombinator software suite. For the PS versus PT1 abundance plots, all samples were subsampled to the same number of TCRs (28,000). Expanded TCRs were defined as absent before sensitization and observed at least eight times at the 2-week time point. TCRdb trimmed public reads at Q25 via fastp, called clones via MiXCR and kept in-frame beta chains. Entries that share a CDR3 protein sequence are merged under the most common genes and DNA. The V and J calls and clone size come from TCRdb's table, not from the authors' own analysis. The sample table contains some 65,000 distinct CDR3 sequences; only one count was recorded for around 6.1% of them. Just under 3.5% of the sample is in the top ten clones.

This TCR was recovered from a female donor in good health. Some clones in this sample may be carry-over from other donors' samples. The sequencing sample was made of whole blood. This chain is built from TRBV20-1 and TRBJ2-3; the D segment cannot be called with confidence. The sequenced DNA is TGCAGTGCTCCCCTCCGCACTTGGAGCACAGATACGCAGTATTTT. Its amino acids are CSAPLRTWSTDTQYF.